The T cell receptor beta chain described here comes from a study of brain T cells in children with intractable seizures. The CDR3 has 12 amino acids. V lost 3 bases and J 4 bases, leaving 4 bases between the germline ends. CDR1 and CDR2 (germline): MDHEN, SYDVKM. Time point denoted: blood from clinic visit 5 months post-surgery; TSC patient then seizure free. Sequencing was limited to surgery cases with top T cell transcript signatures in brain tissue. Before surgery, patients took at least one anti-epileptic drug. Comments on this clone: Antigen: not known.

Generated by immunoSEQ multiplex PCR, the TCRdb table keeps only in-frame clones and is missing some. The sample lists under 400,000 clones, 93% occurring once. Study outcomes and limitations: HCMV serostatus was not known, and viral specificity came from CDR3 similarity only. Absence of clones before surgery may stem from lower sequencing depth.

The TCR originated in a boy younger than two with tuberous sclerosis and intractable seizures. The V and J genes are TRBV28 and TRBJ2-4; D is unresolved. Sequences were derived from peripheral blood, sampled roughly 5 months after surgery. As DNA, the CDR3 is TGTGCCAGCAGTTTTAAGAAAAACATTCAGTACTTC. Protein sequence: CASSFKKNIQYF.